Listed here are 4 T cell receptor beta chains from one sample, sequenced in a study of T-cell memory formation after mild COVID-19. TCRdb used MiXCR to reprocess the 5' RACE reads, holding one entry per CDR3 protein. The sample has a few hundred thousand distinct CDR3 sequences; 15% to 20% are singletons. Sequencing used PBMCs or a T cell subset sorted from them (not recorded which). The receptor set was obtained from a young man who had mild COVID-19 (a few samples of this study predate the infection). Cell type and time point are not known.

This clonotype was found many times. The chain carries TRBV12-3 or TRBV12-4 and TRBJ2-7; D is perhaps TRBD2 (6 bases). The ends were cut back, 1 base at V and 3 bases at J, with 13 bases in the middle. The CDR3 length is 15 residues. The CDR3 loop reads CASSLEAMRGYEQYF. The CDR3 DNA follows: TGTGCCAGCAGTTTAGAGGCTATGCGGGGCTACGAGCAGTACTTC.

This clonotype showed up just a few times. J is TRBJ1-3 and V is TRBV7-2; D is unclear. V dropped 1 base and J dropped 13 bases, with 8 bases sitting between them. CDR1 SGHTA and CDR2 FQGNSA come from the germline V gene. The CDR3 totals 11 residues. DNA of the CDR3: TGTGCCAGCAGCTTAGGGTCTTCGATATATTTT. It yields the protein CASSLGSSIYF.

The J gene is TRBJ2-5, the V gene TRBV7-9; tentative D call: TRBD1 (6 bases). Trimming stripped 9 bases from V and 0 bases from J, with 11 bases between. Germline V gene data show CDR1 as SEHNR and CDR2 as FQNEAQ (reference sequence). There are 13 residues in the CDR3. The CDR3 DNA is TGTGCCAGTCATACAGGGAACCAAGAGACCCAGTACTTC. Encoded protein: CASHTGNQETQYF. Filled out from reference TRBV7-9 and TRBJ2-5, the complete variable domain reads DTGVSQNPRHKITKRGQNVTFRCDPISEHNRLYWYRQTLGQGPEFLTYFQNEAQLEKSRLLSDRFSAERPKGSFSTLEIQRTEQGDSAMYLCASHTGNQETQYFGPGTRLLVL.

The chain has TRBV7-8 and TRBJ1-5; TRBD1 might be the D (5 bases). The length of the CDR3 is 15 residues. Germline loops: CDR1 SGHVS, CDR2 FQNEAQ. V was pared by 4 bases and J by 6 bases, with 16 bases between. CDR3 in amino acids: CASSSFQGPSQPQHF. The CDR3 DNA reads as TGTGCCAGCAGCTCGTTCCAGGGCCCAAGTCAGCCCCAGCATTTT.